This T cell receptor beta chain was recovered during a study of glioma-infiltrating T cells after dendritic cell vaccination. Study context: Dendritic cell vaccine was injected intradermally three times, biweekly. Study outcomes and limitations: Estimated pretreatment TIL content predicted outcome after dendritic cell vaccination.

TCRdb's table, derived via immunoSEQ multiplex PCR, lists solely in-frame clones and lacks some. The sample holds fewer than 110,000 clones; roughly four fifths are singletons and the top ten take 9.5% to 15%. Selection required adequate fresh-frozen tumor tissue plus more than two years' survival data. No glioblastoma patient carried an isocitrate dehydrogenase mutation. On this clone itself: Its antigen remains unknown.

The CDR3 spans 16 residues. Germline V gives CDR1 SNHLY, CDR2 FYNNEI. With V trimmed by 8 bases and J by 1 base, 6 bases remained unmatched. The chain has TRBV2 and TRBJ2-1; 12 bases agree with TRBD2. The sample in question was blood, obtained before dendritic cell vaccination. The source is a human donor with glioblastoma. The CDR3 DNA is TGTGCCAGCTTAAGGACTAGCGGGGTTTCCTACAATGAGCAGTTCTTC. Amino acids: CASLRTSGVSYNEQFF.